This T cell receptor beta chain was identified in a study of graft-versus-host responses after intestinal transplantation. Study background: Those transplanted obtained multivisceral, liver-intestinal, or isolated intestinal grafts. Induction with anti-thymocyte globulin, then tacrolimus and steroids for about 3 years, was given to all recipients.

Study-level results: Within the allografts of patients who had graft-donor T cell macrochimerism, graft-versus-host to host-versus-graft clonal ratios were high.

Remarks on this clone: The antigen is unknown.

CDR1 and CDR2 (germline): SGHVS, FNYEAQ. The CDR3 is made up of 16 amino acids. V was trimmed by 4 bases and J by 0 bases, leaving 16 bases between them. Sequencing was performed with immunoSEQ multiplex PCR; in TCRdb, only in-frame clones are kept and a portion is missing. The sample shows 14,000 to 15,000 clones, about 93% of them seen only once. This chain joins TRBV7-6 and TRBJ2-7, with D unresolved. This receptor was taken from a human patient who received an intestinal transplant, so some T cells may come from the graft donor. Specimen: PBMCs, collected 9 days after transplant. The CDR3 is CASSSEQGPSSYEQYF. The CDR3 DNA follows: TGTGCCAGCAGCTCTGAACAAGGGCCGAGCTCCTACGAGCAGTACTTC.